This TCR beta chain was observed in a study of human T cells and chemical hapten exposure. The overall study: DPC 0.01% went on the upper back by patch test, with reading at 6 days. The study, taken as a whole, reports: No change in TCRs above 1 in 1000 frequency was produced by DPC sensitization.

This clonotype was seen at least ten times. Its target is unknown. The library labeled individual cDNA molecules by adding unique molecular identifiers to them. MiXCR, applied by TCRdb to the RACE reads, yields one record per CDR3 protein. The sample has a few hundred thousand distinct CDR3 sequences, about 5% seen once. Time point: pre-sensitization, week 0. Treatment here: therapeutic diphenylcyclopropenone sensitization with weekly scalp DPC. The sample consisted of whole blood, taken in connection with sensitization to the hapten diphenylcyclopropenone (DPC). The sequence was collected from a woman under 30 with alopecia areata. Some clones in this sample may be carry-over from other donors' samples.

CDR3 protein: CATSDPQRDLIPPNEQYF. CDR3 bases: TGTGCCACCAGTGATCCGCAAAGGGACTTAATACCCCCTAACGAGCAGTACTTC. The chain has TRBV24-1 and TRBJ2-7; a possible D gene is TRBD2 (6 bases). The germline gives CDR1 KGHDR, CDR2 SFDVKD. Between the trimmed V and J ends, which lost 3 bases and 5 bases, there was a span of 25 bases. The CDR3 contains 18 residues.